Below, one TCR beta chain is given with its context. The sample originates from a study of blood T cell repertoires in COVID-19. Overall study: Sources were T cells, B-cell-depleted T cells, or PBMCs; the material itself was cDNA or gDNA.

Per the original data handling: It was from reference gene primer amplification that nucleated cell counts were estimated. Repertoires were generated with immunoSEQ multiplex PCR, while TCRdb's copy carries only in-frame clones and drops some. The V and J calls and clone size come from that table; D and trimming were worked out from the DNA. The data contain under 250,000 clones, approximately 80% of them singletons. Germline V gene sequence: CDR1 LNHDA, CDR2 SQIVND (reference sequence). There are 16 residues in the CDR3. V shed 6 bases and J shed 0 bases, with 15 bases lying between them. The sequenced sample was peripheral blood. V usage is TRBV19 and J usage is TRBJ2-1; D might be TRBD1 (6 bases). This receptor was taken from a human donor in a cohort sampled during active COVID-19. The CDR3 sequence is CASRPGGGLSYNEQFF. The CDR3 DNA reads TGTGCCAGTAGACCTGGGGGCGGGCTCTCCTACAATGAGCAGTTCTTC. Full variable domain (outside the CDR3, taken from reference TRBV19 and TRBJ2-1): DGGITQSPKYLFRKEGQNVTLSCEQNLNHDAMYWYRQDPGQGLRLIYYSQIVNDFQKGDIAEGYSVSREKKESFPLTVTSAQKNPTAFYLCASRPGGGLSYNEQFFGPGTRLTVL.